A selection of T cell receptor beta chains follows, all from one sample in a study of molecular identifiers for immune sequencing clone quantification. TCRdb ran MiXCR on the PCR reads and lists one entry per CDR3 protein. The sample comprises under 650,000 distinct CDR3 sequences, just under 20% of which are singletons, and roughly 0.83% rests with the top ten. The material sequenced was naive CD8+ T cells from blood, with Jurkat cell RNA spiked in. These receptors all stem from a human donor in good health. Some libraries in this study had Jurkat cell RNA spiked in. CDR3s include the opening cysteine and the closing phenylalanine or tryptophan. The D gene is left open where the match is weak. Some rows mark clone size as missing; the rest say once, few, many or name a class of expanded clone.

V	D	size	J	CDR3	DNA
TRBV20-1	NA	many	TRBJ2-3	CSARAWETDTQYF	TGCAGTGCTAGGGCTTGGGAAACAGATACGCAGTATTTT
TRBV29-1	TRBD1	many	TRBJ1-1	CSGRGRGEVGAFF	TGCAGCGGGAGGGGCAGGGGGGAGGTGGGAGCTTTCTTT
TRBV9	NA	many	TRBJ2-3	CASSVGDSSTDTQYF	TGTGCCAGCAGCGTAGGGGACTCTAGCACAGATACGCAGTATTTT
TRBV11-2	NA	NA	TRBJ2-3	CASSLFLGWSTDTQYF	TGTGCCAGCAGCTTATTCCTTGGCTGGAGCACAGATACGCAGTATTTT
TRBV7-8	NA	many	TRBJ2-3	CASSLGGGLMDTQYF	TGTGCCAGCAGCTTAGGGGGGGGCCTTATGGATACGCAGTATTTT
TRBV12-3/TRBV12-4	NA	many	TRBJ2-1	CASSLRVDEQFF	TGTGCCAGCAGTTTAAGAGTGGATGAGCAGTTCTTC
TRBV27	NA	few	TRBJ2-3	CASSLSDIDTQYF	TGTGCCAGCAGTTTATCAGACATAGATACGCAGTATTTT
TRBV19	NA	many	TRBJ2-7	CASSPHVGGAEQYF	TGTGCCAGTAGTCCACACGTTGGGGGTGCCGAGCAGTACTTC
TRBV9	NA	many	TRBJ2-1	CASSVGRDYNEQFF	TGTGCCAGCAGCGTAGGTAGAGACTACAATGAGCAGTTCTTC
TRBV5-1	TRBD2	many	TRBJ2-3	CASSPGLAGTTDTQYF	TGCGCCAGCAGCCCGGGACTAGCGGGGACCACAGATACGCAGTATTTT
TRBV6-5	NA	NA	TRBJ1-1	CASGRGQNTEAFF	TGTGCCAGCGGTCGTGGACAGAACACTGAAGCTTTCTTT
TRBV9	TRBD2	few	TRBJ2-3	CASSVLAGGPQDTQCF	TGTGCCAGCAGCGTATTAGCGGGGGGGCCTCAGGATACGCAGTGTTTT
TRBV7-9	TRBD1	many	TRBJ1-6	CASSPLTGLTGSPLHF	TGTGCCAGCAGCCCCCTGACAGGGCTGACAGGGTCACCCCTCCACTTT
TRBV28	NA	NA	TRBJ2-7	CASGLLSGPPYEQYF	TGTGCCAGCGGTTTATTGTCAGGACCACCCTACGAGCAGTACTTC
TRBV5-4	NA	few	TRBJ1-3	CASSMGGSSGNTIYF	TGTGCCAGCAGCATGGGGGGGAGCTCTGGAAACACCATATATTTT
TRBV4-1	TRBD1	few	TRBJ2-2	CASSPGTGRITGELFF	TGCGCCAGCAGCCCTGGGACAGGGAGAATCACCGGGGAGCTGTTTTTT
TRBV4-3	TRBD2	many	TRBJ2-7	CASSQDNGLAYEQYF	TGCGCCAGCAGCCAAGATAACGGACTAGCCTACGAGCAGTACTTC
TRBV30	NA	few	TRBJ1-2	CAWSQQDYYGYTF	TGTGCCTGGTCACAACAGGATTACTATGGCTACACCTTC
TRBV2	NA	many	TRBJ1-1	CASSEGRNTEAFF	TGTGCCAGCAGTGAGGGACGGAACACTGAAGCTTTCTTT
TRBV6-5	NA	NA	TRBJ1-2	CASSTRWGPLNYGYTF	TGTGCCAGCAGCACCCGGTGGGGGCCTCTGAACTATGGCTACACCTTC
TRBV4-1	NA	many	TRBJ2-5	CASSQEEWTADGETQYF	TGCGCCAGCAGCCAAGAAGAGTGGACGGCAGACGGGGAGACCCAGTACTTC
TRBV4-1	NA	few	TRBJ1-2	CASSQDRGGYSWGYTF	TGCGCCAGCAGCCAAGATCGCGGGGGGTACTCCTGGGGCTACACCTTC
TRBV7-9	NA	many	TRBJ2-7	CASSYSFGDEQYF	TGTGCCAGCAGCTACTCGTTCGGGGACGAGCAGTACTTC
TRBV2	NA	NA	TRBJ2-3	CASMAGPYTDTQYF	TGTGCCAGCATGGCGGGCCCCTACACAGATACGCAGTATTTT
TRBV28	NA	NA	TRBJ1-2	CASRGEGYTF	TGTGCCAGCAGGGGGGAGGGCTACACCTTC
TRBV19	NA	NA	TRBJ2-3	CASSPYLQGSTDTQYF	TGTGCCAGTAGTCCATACCTGCAGGGCAGCACAGATACGCAGTATTTT
TRBV9	TRBD1	NA	TRBJ2-7	CASSEAGTGVYEQYF	TGTGCCAGCAGTGAGGCAGGGACAGGGGTCTACGAGCAGTACTTC
TRBV9	NA	many	TRBJ2-2	CASSPIGGGPHGELFF	TGTGCCAGCAGCCCGATAGGGGGGGGCCCCCACGGGGAGCTGTTTTTT
TRBV5-6	NA	NA	TRBJ2-7	CASSLGLAQYEQYF	TGTGCCAGCAGCTTGGGTCTTGCCCAATACGAGCAGTACTTC